This T cell receptor (beta chain) was recovered during a study of T cells in Graves' hyperthyroidism and ophthalmopathy. Findings of the study overall: The blood repertoire included most of the expanded thyroid clonotypes above 0.001.

Many counts were recorded for this clonotype. Its matching antigen is unknown. RNA transcripts gave rise to amplified TCR beta CDR3 regions. HTBI primers drove first-round RT-PCR of the TCR CDR3. Each CDR3 protein gets one entry after TCRdb re-called the multiplex PCR reads with MiXCR. The table has roughly 560,000 distinct CDR3 sequences, over 12% seen once. The origin of this receptor is a woman between 40 and 55 years old with Graves' ophthalmopathy. Specimen: blood.

CDR3 nucleotides: TGTGCCAGCAGACCCGGGGGAGCCCTTCACGAGCAGTACTTC. The encoded protein is CASRPGGALHEQYF. The rearrangement links TRBV7-9 to TRBJ2-7; maybe TRBD2 (6 bases). The CDR3 is 14 residues long. The V end lost 6 bases, the J end lost 5 bases, and 17 bases lay between the germline ends. Germline V gene lookup returns CDR1 SEHNR and CDR2 FQNEAQ (reference sequence).